Below, one TCR beta chain is given with its context. The antigen is not known. Profiling relied on immunoSEQ multiplex PCR, and the TCRdb table lists in-frame clones only, not all of them. The table has 98,000 or so clones, approximately 93% seen once; the top ten hold around 0.17%. These data originate in a study of OX40 agonist ivuxolimab in advanced cancers. Study as a whole: Patients were dosed with the agonistic anti-OX40 (CD134) antibody ivuxolimab. A history of anti-PD-1, anti-PD-L1 or anti-CTLA-4 therapy was acceptable, and 40% had some. Of the patients, three showed partial responses, one with hepatocellular carcinoma and two with cutaneous melanoma. Study outcomes and limitations: Average numbers of expanded clones were greater in CD8+ T cells than in CD4+.

This CDR3 region has 14 residues. V was cut by 7 bases and J by 1 base, with 10 bases left in between. CDR1 is KGHSH, CDR2 LQKENI, per germline. The chain has TRBV18 and TRBJ2-2, with a weak D call TRBD1 (6 bases). This TCR came from an adult with an advanced solid tumor such as melanoma, head and neck, liver or kidney cancer. The sample here was CD4+ or CD8+ T cells sorted from blood, taken in a trial of the OX40 agonist ivuxolimab. The CDR3 protein is CASFGQLNTGELFF. In nucleotides, the CDR3 is TGTGCCAGCTTCGGACAGTTGAACACCGGGGAGCTGTTTTTT.